These 5 T cell receptor beta chains came from one sample sequenced in a study of cytomegalovirus exposure and HLA in healthy donors. The PCR made use of 60 Vbeta and 13 Jbeta primers. Some clones are missing from TCRdb's copy, which holds only in-frame ones; the method was immunoSEQ multiplex PCR. This table holds 150,000 to 180,000 clones, roughly 79% found once. What was sequenced was PBMCs. The receptors come from a man between 18 and 29 years old in good health and CMV-seronegative.

The chain has TRBV4-1 and TRBJ2-1, with 11 nucleotides matching TRBD2. The junction had 12 bases not matched to a gene; V was cut back by 3 bases and J by 8 bases. Per germline, CDR1 MGHRA and CDR2 YSYEKL. The CDR3 is made up of 17 amino acids. The CDR3 is CASSHPPSGGNVYEQFF. The CDR3 DNA sequence: TGCGCCAGCAGCCACCCCCCTAGCGGGGGGAATGTATATGAGCAGTTCTTC.

This clone was recorded once. The V gene is TRBV11-3, the J gene TRBJ2-1; tentative D call: TRBD1 (6 bases). Germline values: CDR1 SGHNT, CDR2 YENEEA. CDR3 size: 16 residues. Trimming cost V 5 bases and J 0 bases, with 14 bases left between them. Written as DNA, the CDR3 is TGTGCCAGCAGCCCGAGGGACACTAGCTCCTACAATGAGCAGTTCTTC. This sequence encodes CASSPRDTSSYNEQFF.

V usage is TRBV4-3 and J usage is TRBJ2-2; no definite D call. The germline V gene has CDR1 LGHNA and CDR2 YSLEER. V lost 0 bases and J lost 0, with 8 bases in between. The length of the CDR3 is 16 residues. CDR3 bases: TGCGCCAGCAGCCAAGATTCAGGCTCGAACACCGGGGAGCTGTTTTTT. Protein sequence: CASSQDSGSNTGELFF.

This clone was found once. V is TRBV7-9 and J is TRBJ2-1; D gene uncertain. The germline V gene encodes CDR1 SEHNR and CDR2 FQNEAQ (reference sequence). This CDR3 comprises 12 residues. Trimming pared 5 bases from V and 7 bases from J, leaving 9 bases between. DNA of the CDR3: TGTGCCAGCAGCCCGAACTGGAATGAGCAGTTCTTC. Its translation: CASSPNWNEQFF.

This clone has a handful of counts. The chain recombines TRBV19 with TRBJ2-5; D call uncertain. Per germline, CDR1 LNHDA and CDR2 SQIVND (reference sequence). This CDR3 comprises 15 residues. The V and J ends lost 6 bases and 2 bases respectively, with 16 bases between them. For the CDR3, the DNA is TGTGCCAGTAGGAGGAGAGCGTTGGGTCAAGAGACCCAGTACTTC. It is translated as CASRRRALGQETQYF.